The 25 T cell receptor beta chains presented below share a single source sample, sequenced in a study of shared clonotypes between healthy human individuals. The assay was immunoSEQ multiplex PCR, and TCRdb's table has in-frame clones only and misses some. This sample yields millions of clones, of which 85% to 95% are seen a single time; 0.1% to 0.15% belongs to the top ten. Sequencing used naive CD4+ T cells sorted from blood. Subset: CD45RA+ positively selected. All receptors come from a man younger than 35 in good health.

The gene calls are TRBV7-2 and TRBJ1-1; 9 nucleotides match TRBD1. The CDR3 is 16 residues long. Losses at the gene ends were 5 bases for V and 6 bases for J; bases not matched to a gene: 13. Germline CDR1 is SGHTA and CDR2 is FQGNSA. CDR3 region: CASSLRPGQGSAEAFF. The CDR3 DNA reads as TGTGCCAGCAGCCTGAGACCGGGACAGGGTTCAGCTGAAGCTTTCTTT.

Remarks on this clone: Distinct nucleotide sequences in the sample also encode this CDR3. This rearrangement joins TRBV5-1 to TRBJ2-2; TRBD1 agrees at 8 bases. This CDR3 comprises 15 residues. In germline, CDR1 is SGHRS, CDR2 YFSETQ. V shed 4 bases and J 2 bases; nucleotides not matched to a gene: 4. CDR3 nucleotides: TGCGCCAGCAGCGCCGGACAGGGCAACACCGGGGAGCTGTTTTTT. Amino acid sequence: CASSAGQGNTGELFF.

The rearrangement joins TRBV30 to TRBJ1-5; possible D gene TRBD1, 5 bases. V was pared by 1 base and J by 4 bases, with 8 bases between. The germline V gene encodes CDR1 GTSNPN and CDR2 SVGIG (reference sequence). This CDR3 has 13 amino acids. The CDR3 loop reads CAWSGQKNQPQHF. The CDR3 DNA sequence: TGTGCCTGGAGTGGACAGAAGAATCAGCCCCAGCATTTT.

This chain connects TRBV28 to TRBJ1-5; D is uncertain. V shed 6 bases and J shed 2 bases, with 17 bases lying between them. CDR3 size: 16 residues. Germline loops: CDR1 MDHEN, CDR2 SYDVKM. CDR3 sequence: CASSRRLATGNQPQHF. As DNA, the CDR3 is TGTGCCAGCAGCCGTCGCTTGGCTACGGGCAATCAGCCCCAGCATTTT. Together with reference TRBV28 and TRBJ1-5, the CDR3 gives the full variable domain: DVKVTQSSRYLVKRTGEKVFLECVQDMDHENMFWYRQDPGLGLRLIYFSYDVKMKEKGDIPEGYSVSREKKERFSLILESASTNQTSMYLCASSRRLATGNQPQHFGDGTRLSIL.

The chain joins TRBV2 to TRBJ1-2; D is unclear. V lost 10 bases and J lost 3, with 15 bases in between. The CDR3 totals 13 residues. Germline lookup yields CDR1 SNHLY and CDR2 FYNNEI. CDR3 nucleotides: TGTGCCACCTCGCAGGAAAAGGACTATGGCTACACCTTC. Translated: CATSQEKDYGYTF.

The chain recombines TRBV7-6 with TRBJ2-5, with TRBD1 identical over 9 bases. Germline V gene sequence: CDR1 SGHVS, CDR2 FNYEAQ. The CDR3 extends over 14 amino acids. V was clipped by 5 bases and J by 5 bases; unmatched bases: 6. The CDR3 loop reads CASSPGTGWETQYF. CDR3 bases: TGTGCCAGCAGCCCGGGGACAGGGTGGGAGACCCAGTACTTC.

In its sample, this clone was seen once. The chain couples TRBV6-6 to TRBJ2-7, with a possible D match to TRBD2 (7 bases). The germline V gene encodes CDR1 MNHNY and CDR2 SVGAGI (reference sequence). Between the trimmed V and J ends, which lost 4 bases and 3 bases, there was a span of 16 bases. The CDR3 totals 15 residues. The CDR3 reads CASSFKGGAFYEQYF. The DNA of the CDR3 is TGTGCCAGCAGTTTCAAAGGGGGGGCATTCTACGAGCAGTACTTC.

V is TRBV15 and J is TRBJ2-3; weak D call: TRBD1 (7 bases). Deletions cut 0 bases from V and 3 bases from J, with 13 bases between. Germline loops: CDR1 LNHNV, CDR2 YYDKDF (reference sequence). This CDR3 is 16 amino acids long. This chain's CDR3 is CATSRDPRGETDTQYF. CDR3 nucleotide sequence: TGTGCCACCAGCAGAGATCCCAGGGGGGAGACAGATACGCAGTATTTT.

About this clone: The sample carries other DNA sequences with the same CDR3. The chain combines TRBV5-1 with TRBJ1-2; maybe TRBD1 (5 bases). The germline V and J ends were trimmed by 1 base and 3 bases, with 7 bases remaining between them. Germline loops: CDR1 SGHRS, CDR2 YFSETQ. The CDR3 runs to 13 residues. The CDR3 bases are TGCGCCAGCAGCTTGTCGACAGACTATGGCTACACCTTC. Protein sequence: CASSLSTDYGYTF.

This sequence joins TRBV2 and TRBJ2-3; 7 bases map to TRBD1. CDR1 is SNHLY, CDR2 FYNNEI, per germline. CDR3 size: 15 residues. With V trimmed by 7 bases and J by 2 bases, 9 bases remained unmatched. CDR3 residues: CASTRQGEFTDTQYF. CDR3 nucleotides: TGTGCCAGCACCCGGCAGGGGGAATTCACAGATACGCAGTATTTT.

The CDR3 nucleotides are TGTGCCAGCAGCTCGGACACTTTTGGCGAGCAGTACTTC. Residues: CASSSDTFGEQYF. The J gene is TRBJ2-7, the V gene TRBV11-3, with D possibly matching TRBD1 (5 bases). V gave up 4 bases and J gave up 6 bases, with 13 bases separating them. This CDR3 is built from 13 residues. The germline V gene has CDR1 SGHNT and CDR2 YENEEA.

The rearrangement links TRBV7-9 to TRBJ2-1, with 11 bases that match TRBD2. The CDR3 is 19 amino acids. Per germline, CDR1 SEHNR and CDR2 FQNEAQ (reference sequence). V was pared by 3 bases and J by 0 bases, with 10 bases of the junction left unmatched. The CDR3: CASSFSLAGGQSSYNEQFF. CDR3 sequence (DNA): TGTGCCAGCAGCTTTAGCCTAGCGGGGGGCCAAAGCTCCTACAATGAGCAGTTCTTC.

The rearrangement joins TRBV7-3 to TRBJ2-5; the D gene is possibly TRBD2 (6 bases). Between the trimmed V and J ends, which lost 2 bases and 3 bases, there was a span of 13 bases. The CDR3 is 15 residues long. The germline V gene has CDR1 SGHTA and CDR2 FQGTGA. The DNA of the CDR3 is TGTGCCAGCAGCTTAGGGTCCCGACTAGAAGAGACCCAGTACTTC. Its translation is CASSLGSRLEETQYF.

The chain uses TRBV5-1 and TRBJ2-7; the D gene is possibly TRBD1 (6 bases). Germline CDR1 reads SGHRS; CDR2 reads YFSETQ. The CDR3 is 14 residues long. Trimming removed 4 bases at V and 0 bases at J, with 11 bases between. In DNA form, the CDR3 reads TGCGCCAGCAGCCAAACAGGGAGCTCCTACGAGCAGTACTTC. Its protein is CASSQTGSSYEQYF.

Only one count was recorded for this clone. V gene TRBV28 combines with J gene TRBJ1-2, with 7 bases lining up with TRBD1. Trimming cost V 5 bases and J 8 bases; bases outside gene matches: 11. The germline gives CDR1 MDHEN, CDR2 SYDVKM. This CDR3 is 14 amino acids long. CDR3 sequence (DNA): TGTGCCAGCAGTCGCATACAGGGGAGGGAAGGCTACACCTTC. This encodes CASSRIQGREGYTF.

This clone was observed a few times. The CDR3 region has the DNA TGTGCCAGCAGTGGATCAGGACAGATCACACCCCTCCACTTT. It specifies CASSGSGQITPLHF. The V and J genes are TRBV28 and TRBJ1-6; D perhaps matches TRBD1 (6 bases). Deletions cut 5 bases from V and 11 bases from J, with 16 bases between. Germline V lookup: CDR1 MDHEN, CDR2 SYDVKM. The CDR3 loop spans 14 amino acids.

This chain links TRBV5-1 with TRBJ2-3; D is unclear. The V gene lost 4 bases and the J gene lost 0 bases, with 12 bases spanning the gap. The CDR3 runs 15 residues. Germline V gives CDR1 SGHRS, CDR2 YFSETQ. The CDR3 here is CASSHDGASTDTQYF. The CDR3 coding sequence is TGCGCCAGCAGCCACGACGGAGCTAGCACAGATACGCAGTATTTT.

The rearrangement joins TRBV11-2 to TRBJ1-1, with unresolved D. There are 16 residues in the CDR3. V dropped 1 base and J dropped 0 bases, with 12 bases sitting between them. Per germline, CDR1 SGHAT and CDR2 FQNNGV. The CDR3 sequence is CASSLGTVGLNTEAFF. CDR3 sequence (DNA): TGTGCCAGCAGCTTAGGGACGGTCGGCTTGAACACTGAAGCTTTCTTT.

J is TRBJ1-2 and V is TRBV7-2, with no clear D. Trimming took 3 bases from V and 4 from J, leaving 6 bases between them. This CDR3 comprises 12 residues. The germline V gene encodes CDR1 SGHTA and CDR2 FQGNSA. CDR3: CASSLVLYGYTF. The CDR3 DNA is TGTGCCAGCAGCTTGGTTCTCTATGGCTACACCTTC.

This chain connects TRBV12-5 to TRBJ1-1; D is ambiguous. There are 18 residues in the CDR3. Trimming removed 1 base from V and 1 base from J, with 19 bases in between. The germline gives CDR1 LGHNT, CDR2 FRNRAP. DNA of the CDR3: TGTGCTAGTGGTTTGGGAGACAAGGAGAGGGTCTGGAACACTGAAGCTTTCTTT. Its protein is CASGLGDKERVWNTEAFF.

As to this clone: Possible read error: a much larger clone is one base away. This CDR3 is also generated by other DNA sequences in the sample. The chain is built from TRBV5-4 and TRBJ1-2; D gene uncertain. Germline loops: CDR1 SGHNT, CDR2 YYREEE (reference sequence). The CDR3 is 13 residues long. The V end was cut by 0 bases, the J end by 4 bases, with 7 bases between. The DNA of the CDR3 is TGTGCCAGCAGCTTGGCCGGAGTCTATGGCTACACCTTC. Translation gives CASSLAGVYGYTF.

To note about this clone: The same CDR3 arises from other DNA sequences in this sample as well. The V gene is TRBV18, the J gene TRBJ1-4; D is undetermined. The V gene lost 6 bases and the J gene lost 4 bases, with 12 bases spanning the gap. The CDR3 runs to 14 residues. CDR1 KGHSH and CDR2 LQKENI come from the germline V gene. The CDR3 coding sequence is TGTGCCAGCTCCCTCGGAGCGAGTAATGAAAAACTGTTTTTT. This translates into CASSLGASNEKLFF.

The rearrangement uses TRBV14 and TRBJ1-2, with D possibly TRBD1 on 6 matching bases. With 1 base removed from V and 7 bases from J, the gap between germline ends came to 16 bases. The CDR3 is 15 amino acids. In germline, CDR1 is SGHDN, CDR2 FVKESK. The CDR3 DNA reads as TGTGCCAGCAGCCAAGTAGGACAGACCGTTGGTGGCTACACCTTC. Residues: CASSQVGQTVGGYTF. Full variable domain (rest looked up from reference TRBV14 and TRBJ1-2): EAGVTQFPSHSVIEKGQTVTLRCDPISGHDNLYWYRRVMGKEIKFLLHFVKESKQDESGMPNNRFLAERTGGTYSTLKVQPAELEDSGVYFCASSQVGQTVGGYTFGSGTRLTVV.

The chain is built from TRBV30 and TRBJ1-6; 7 nucleotides agree with TRBD1. Unmatched junction bases numbered 6, after V lost 3 bases and J lost 4 bases. The CDR3 runs 15 residues. The V gene's germline CDR1 is GTSNPN and CDR2 SVGIG (reference sequence). CDR3 sequence: CAWRSRQGYNSPLHF. Written as DNA, the CDR3 is TGTGCCTGGAGATCCAGACAGGGTTATAATTCACCCCTCCACTTT.

The V call is TRBV11-2, the J call TRBJ1-5; D uncertain. Germline-derived CDR1 and CDR2 are SGHAT and FQNNGV. V lost 0 bases, J lost 9 bases, and 9 bases lay in between. The CDR3 consists of 13 residues. The CDR3 DNA is TGTGCCAGCAGCTTAGATAACCCGCCGCCCCAGCATTTT. As protein: CASSLDNPPPQHF. The full variable domain, in which reference TRBV11-2 and TRBJ1-5 provide the parts outside the CDR3, is EAGVAQSPRYKIIEKRQSVAFWCNPISGHATLYWYQQILGQGPKLLIQFQNNGVVDDSQLPKDRFSAERLKGVDSTLKIQPAKLEDSAVYLCASSLDNPPPQHFGDGTRLSIL.